This T cell receptor beta chain originates from a study of cytomegalovirus exposure and HLA in healthy donors. Study summary: Per a later analysis, the roughly 680 first-cohort and approximately 120 validation repertoires shared one platform. Study results and limitations: Clusters of TCRs from the first cohort tended to co-occur in the roughly 120 validation repertoires (as a later analysis found). Generally TCR sequences proved uncommon, though certain public TCRs appeared in numerous donors.

Profiling relied on immunoSEQ multiplex PCR, and the TCRdb table lists in-frame clones only, not all of them. The sample has some 99,000 clones; 88% are singletons. Germline V CDR1 and CDR2: MNHEY, SVGAGI. J lost 5 bases, V lost 0 bases, and 8 bases had no gene match. CDR3 size: 16 residues. This clone was seen just once. Its matching antigen is unknown. This clonotype was sampled from a woman aged 18-35 years in good health and CMV-seronegative. J is TRBJ2-5 and V is TRBV6-5, with TRBD1 identical over 8 bases. The specimen sequenced was PBMCs. The chain's CDR3 is CASSYSKGTGGETQYF. CDR3 sequence (DNA): TGTGCCAGCAGTTACTCGAAAGGCACAGGGGGGGAGACCCAGTACTTC.